This T cell receptor beta chain was recovered during a study of blood T cell repertoires in COVID-19. Study-wide context: From the United States, Italy and Spain came samples of acute and convalescent COVID-19.

TCRdb's copy holds only in-frame clones and misses some; the assay was immunoSEQ multiplex PCR. The sample records around 82,000 clones, about nine tenths being singletons. Per germline, CDR1 SGHTA and CDR2 FQGNSA. Trimming at V came to 5 bases and at J to 2 bases, leaving 14 bases not matched to a gene. This CDR3 contains 18 residues. The chain joins TRBV7-2 to TRBJ2-2, with 7 bases that match TRBD1. Sequenced input: peripheral blood. This receptor was obtained from a man in his 70s with active or convalescent COVID-19. In DNA form, the CDR3 reads TGTGCCAGCAGCCAACGCTACCGACAGGGTTCAAACACCGGGGAGCTGTTTTTT. Amino acids: CASSQRYRQGSNTGELFF.